The 13 T cell receptor beta chains reported below all come from one sample, sequenced in a study of blood T cell repertoires in COVID-19. Assay used: immunoSEQ multiplex PCR; TCRdb lists only in-frame clones, some missing. The table includes 250,000 to 300,000 clones, roughly 88% detected once. Specimen: peripheral blood. Every receptor here comes from a woman aged 70 to 79 with COVID-19, enrolled during active disease.

The chain links TRBV19 to TRBJ2-7, with 13 bases lining up with TRBD2. CDR1 and CDR2 from the germline V gene are LNHDA and SQIVND (reference sequence). This CDR3 is 14 amino acids long. After removal of 5 bases from V and 7 bases from J, the junction contained 5 bases not matched to a gene. The CDR3 region has the DNA TGTGCCAGTAGTGGACTAGCGGGAGTTGGAGAGCAGTACTTC. Its protein is CASSGLAGVGEQYF. The variable domain in full, completed from reference TRBV19 and TRBJ2-7, reads DGGITQSPKYLFRKEGQNVTLSCEQNLNHDAMYWYRQDPGQGLRLIYYSQIVNDFQKGDIAEGYSVSREKKESFPLTVTSAQKNPTAFYLCASSGLAGVGEQYFGPGTRLTVT.

The chain carries TRBV9 and TRBJ2-5; 8 nucleotides line up with TRBD2. CDR3 length equals 14 residues. V lost 1 base, J lost 7 bases, and 6 bases stayed unmatched. The germline V gene has CDR1 SGDLS and CDR2 YYNGEE. The CDR3, as DNA: TGTGCCAGCAGCGTACGGGAGGGCCAGGGGACCCAGTACTTC. Its protein is CASSVREGQGTQYF.

A single count supports this clone. This chain connects TRBV5-8 to TRBJ2-1; TRBD1 aligns across 8 bases. CDR3 length equals 12 residues. Unmatched junction bases numbered 9, after V lost 4 bases and J lost 15 bases. Looked up from germline, CDR1 is SGHTS and CDR2 is YDEGEE. The CDR3 region is CASSPARQGPFF. In nucleotides, the CDR3 is TGTGCCAGCAGCCCAGCTAGACAGGGGCCGTTCTTC.

This clone was found once. This chain links TRBV5-8 with TRBJ2-7; TRBD2 matches 14 bases. Trimming at V came to 4 bases and at J to 2 bases, leaving 11 bases not matched to a gene. This CDR3 spans 18 amino acids. CDR1 is SGHTS, CDR2 YDEGEE, per germline. The CDR3 DNA reads as TGTGCCAGCAGCCTAAAAGGACTAGCGGGAGGCTCAGCCTACGAGCAGTACTTC. It translates to CASSLKGLAGGSAYEQYF.

This clone was observed a single time. J is TRBJ2-1 and V is TRBV27; possible D gene TRBD1, 5 bases. With 8 bases removed from V and 5 bases from J, the gap between germline ends came to 19 bases. This CDR3 spans 15 amino acids. Germline CDR1 MNHEY, CDR2 SMNVEV (reference sequence). CDR3 protein: CASRRRAEPNNEQFF. In DNA, the CDR3 is TGTGCCAGCCGTCGCAGGGCGGAGCCCAACAATGAGCAGTTCTTC.

This clone was counted a single time. J is TRBJ1-2 and V is TRBV5-6; D might be TRBD1 (5 bases). The ends were cut back, 0 bases at V and 7 bases at J, with 10 bases in the middle. The CDR3 loop spans 13 amino acids. Germline CDR1 reads SGHDT; CDR2 reads YYEEEE. CDR3 protein: CASSLEGLSGYTF. The DNA for the CDR3 is TGTGCCAGCAGCTTGGAGGGACTCTCTGGCTACACCTTC.

The V call is TRBV6-2 or TRBV6-3, the J call TRBJ2-3; D remains ambiguous. The CDR3 is 14 residues long. V lost 2 bases to trimming and J lost 2 bases, with 8 bases between them. Germline-derived CDR1 and CDR2 are MNHEY and SVGEGT. Written as DNA, the CDR3 is TGTGCCAGCAGTTACGTTGGCACCACAGATACGCAGTATTTT. It encodes CASSYVGTTDTQYF.

This clone was seen only once. This chain connects TRBV28 to TRBJ1-5; D might be TRBD1 (5 bases). The V gene's germline CDR1 is MDHEN and CDR2 SYDVKM. CDR3 length: 14 residues. V lost 6 bases, J lost 6 bases, and 15 bases lay in between. CDR3 nucleotide sequence: TGTGCCAGCAGCTCTGGTGGCGGGGCTCAGCCCCAGCATTTT. Translating gives CASSSGGGAQPQHF.

This sequence joins TRBV30 and TRBJ2-5, with 8 bases aligning to TRBD2. Germline lookup yields CDR1 GTSNPN and CDR2 SVGIG (reference sequence). This CDR3 is built from 16 residues. J lost 2 bases, V lost 0 bases, and 8 bases had no gene match. The CDR3 here is CAWSVGLEEGQETQYF. In DNA form, the CDR3 reads TGTGCCTGGAGTGTGGGACTAGAGGAAGGGCAAGAGACCCAGTACTTC.

J is TRBJ2-3 and V is TRBV9, with a possible D match to TRBD1 (5 bases). The germline CDR1 and CDR2 sequences are SGDLS and YYNGEE. V was shortened by 3 bases and J by 3 bases, with 17 bases between the two germline ends. The CDR3 contains 16 residues. The CDR3 reads CASSARPISGTDTQYF. The CDR3 bases are TGTGCCAGCAGCGCCCGACCCATCTCAGGGACAGATACGCAGTATTTT. Together with reference TRBV9 and TRBJ2-3, the CDR3 gives the full variable domain: DSGVTQTPKHLITATGQRVTLRCSPRSGDLSVYWYQQSLDQGLQFLIQYYNGEERAKGNILERFSAQQFPDLHSELNLSSLELGDSALYFCASSARPISGTDTQYFGPGTRLTVL.

The DNA for the CDR3 is TGTGCCAGCAGAGAAACTAGCGGGGGGAACACCGGGGAGCTGTTTTTT. Protein sequence: CASRETSGGNTGELFF. The V call is TRBV28, the J call TRBJ2-2; 11 nucleotides match TRBD2. V shed 6 bases, J shed 1 base, and the junction held 4 bases outside the gene matches. There are 16 residues in the CDR3. From germline, CDR1 is MDHEN and CDR2 SYDVKM.

The CDR3 coding sequence is TGTGCCACCAGCATTACAGCGGCCTATGGCTACACCTTC. Residues: CATSITAAYGYTF. J is TRBJ1-2 and V is TRBV15; D unresolved. The V end lost 4 bases, the J end lost 4 bases, and 10 bases lay between the germline ends. CDR3 length: 13 residues. Germline lookup yields CDR1 LNHNV and CDR2 YYDKDF (reference sequence).

The chain joins TRBV6-5 to TRBJ2-1; TRBD1 matches 7 bases. Germline CDR1 is MNHEY and CDR2 is SVGAGI. The length of the CDR3 is 13 residues. Trimming at V came to 7 bases and at J to 9 bases, leaving 9 bases not matched to a gene. Here the CDR3 DNA reads TGTGCCAGCACTAGGACAGGACCGAGTGAGCAGTTCTTC. The encoded protein is CASTRTGPSEQFF.